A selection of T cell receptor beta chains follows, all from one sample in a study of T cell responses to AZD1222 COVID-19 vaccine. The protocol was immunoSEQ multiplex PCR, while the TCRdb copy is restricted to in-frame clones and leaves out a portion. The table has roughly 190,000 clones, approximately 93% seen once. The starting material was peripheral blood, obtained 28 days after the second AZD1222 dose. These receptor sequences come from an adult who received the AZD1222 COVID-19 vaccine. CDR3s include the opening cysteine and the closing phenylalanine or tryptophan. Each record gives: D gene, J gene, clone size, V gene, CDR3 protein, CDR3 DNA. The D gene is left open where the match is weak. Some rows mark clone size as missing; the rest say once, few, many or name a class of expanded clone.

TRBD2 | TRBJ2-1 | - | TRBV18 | CASSPTSGRHNEQFF | TGTGCCAGCTCACCAACTAGCGGGAGGCACAATGAGCAGTTCTTC
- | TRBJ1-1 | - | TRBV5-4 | CASSLRKGRNTEAFF | TGTGCCAGCAGTTTGAGGAAGGGGAGGAACACTGAAGCTTTCTTT
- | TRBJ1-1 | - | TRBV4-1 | CASSHSVGGGTEAFF | TGCGCCAGCAGCCATTCCGTGGGCGGTGGCACTGAAGCTTTCTTT
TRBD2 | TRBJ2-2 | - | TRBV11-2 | CASSPSAGVGGELFF | TGTGCCAGCAGCCCCTCAGCGGGGGTGGGCGGGGAGCTGTTTTTT
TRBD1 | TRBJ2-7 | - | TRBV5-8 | CASSLGTGVRHEQYF | TGTGCCAGCAGCCTAGGGACAGGGGTCCGGCACGAGCAGTACTTC
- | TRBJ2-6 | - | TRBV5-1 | CASSLEGLISGANVLTF | TGCGCCAGCAGCTTGGAGGGACTCATCTCTGGGGCCAACGTCCTGACTTTC
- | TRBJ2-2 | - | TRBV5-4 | CASSHRQDTGELFF | TGTGCCAGCAGCCACCGACAGGACACCGGGGAGCTGTTTTTT
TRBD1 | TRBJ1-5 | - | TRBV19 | CASKAGGGAGNQPQHF | TGTGCCAGTAAGGCAGGGGGGGGAGCGGGCAATCAGCCCCAGCATTTT
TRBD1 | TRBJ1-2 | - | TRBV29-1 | CSVSDRVGNGYTF | TGCAGCGTATCTGACAGGGTAGGGAATGGCTACACCTTC
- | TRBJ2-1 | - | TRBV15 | CATSRGSEQNEQFF | TGTGCCACCAGCAGAGGAAGCGAGCAGAATGAGCAGTTCTTC
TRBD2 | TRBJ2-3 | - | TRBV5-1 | CASSLVLKGLAGAPSTDTQYF | TGCGCCAGCAGCTTGGTTCTCAAGGGACTAGCGGGGGCCCCTAGCACAGATACGCAGTATTTT
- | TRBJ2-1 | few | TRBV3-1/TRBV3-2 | CASSPQEVPYNEQFF | TGTGCCAGCAGCCCCCAGGAAGTACCCTACAATGAGCAGTTCTTC
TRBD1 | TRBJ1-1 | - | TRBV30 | CAWSRGGQGFGGFF | TGTGCCTGGAGTCGTGGGGGACAGGGGTTCGGGGGTTTCTTT
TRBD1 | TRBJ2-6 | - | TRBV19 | CASSPTGAGANVLTF | TGTGCCAGTAGCCCGACAGGGGCTGGGGCCAACGTCCTGACTTTC
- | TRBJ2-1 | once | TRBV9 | CASSVGVDAYNEQFF | TGTGCCAGCAGCGTAGGAGTAGACGCCTACAATGAGCAGTTCTTC
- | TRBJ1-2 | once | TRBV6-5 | CASSYSSFGVGYTF | TGTGCCAGCAGTTACTCGAGTTTCGGGGTTGGCTACACCTTC
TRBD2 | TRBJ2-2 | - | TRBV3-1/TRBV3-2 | CASSQDTSASTGELFF | TGTGCCAGCAGCCAAGACACTAGCGCGAGCACCGGGGAGCTGTTTTTT
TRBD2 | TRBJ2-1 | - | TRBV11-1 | CASSVATSGGNEQFF | TGTGCCAGCAGCGTGGCGACTAGCGGCGGCAATGAGCAGTTCTTC
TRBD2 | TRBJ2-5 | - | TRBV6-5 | CASSYGAGGPRETQYF | TGTGCCAGCAGTTACGGGGCGGGAGGGCCCCGGGAGACCCAGTACTTC
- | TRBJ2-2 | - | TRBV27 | CASSLPRGELFF | TGTGCCAGCAGTTTACCCCGCGGGGAGCTGTTTTTT
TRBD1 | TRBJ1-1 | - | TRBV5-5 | CASSGRTGLTEAFF | TGTGCCAGCAGCGGACGGACAGGCCTCACTGAAGCTTTCTTT
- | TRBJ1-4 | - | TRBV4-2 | CASSRIAGGPSTNEKLFF | TGTGCCAGCAGCCGAATAGCGGGGGGACCCTCAACTAATGAAAAACTGTTTTTT
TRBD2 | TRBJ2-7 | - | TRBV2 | CASRVAGVYEQYF | TGTGCCAGCAGAGTAGCGGGAGTCTACGAGCAGTACTTC
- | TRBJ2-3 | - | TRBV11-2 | CASSPAGDTQYF | TGTGCCAGCAGCCCGGCCGGGGATACGCAGTATTTT
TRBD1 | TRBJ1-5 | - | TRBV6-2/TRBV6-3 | CASSYSLRKTGPPDQPQHF | TGTGCCAGCAGTTACTCCTTAAGGAAGACAGGGCCACCGGATCAGCCCCAGCATTTT
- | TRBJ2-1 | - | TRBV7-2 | CASSPRIYNEQFF | TGTGCCAGCAGCCCGCGGATCTACAATGAGCAGTTCTTC
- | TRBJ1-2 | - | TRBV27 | CASSPYLTHTSDYGYTF | TGTGCCAGCAGTCCATACCTTACCCATACATCAGACTATGGCTACACCTTC
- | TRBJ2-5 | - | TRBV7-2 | CASSAPPSVRETQYF | TGTGCCAGCAGCGCCCCACCTAGCGTGCGCGAGACCCAGTACTTC
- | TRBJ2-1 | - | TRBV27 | CASSLAAYNEQFF | TGTGCCAGCAGTTTAGCAGCCTACAATGAGCAGTTCTTC
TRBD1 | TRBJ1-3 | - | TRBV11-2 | CASSFWDSSGNTIYF | TGTGCCAGCAGCTTTTGGGACAGCTCTGGAAACACCATATATTTT
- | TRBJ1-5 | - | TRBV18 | CASSPTQGRNQPQHF | TGTGCCAGCTCACCCACCCAGGGCCGGAATCAGCCCCAGCATTTT
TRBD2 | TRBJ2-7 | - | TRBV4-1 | CASSQGLAGVSEQYF | TGCGCCAGCAGCCAAGGACTAGCGGGAGTGAGCGAGCAGTACTTC
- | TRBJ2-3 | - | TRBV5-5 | CASSLQVLSDTQYF | TGTGCCAGCAGCTTACAGGTCCTGTCAGATACGCAGTATTTT
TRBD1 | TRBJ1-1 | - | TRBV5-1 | CASSGRTGPNTEAFF | TGCGCCAGCAGCGGGAGGACAGGCCCGAACACTGAAGCTTTCTTT
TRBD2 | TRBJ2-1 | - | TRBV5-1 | CASTRTSGTSGPTPFNEQFF | TGCGCCAGCACGCGAACATCCGGGACTAGCGGGCCGACGCCCTTCAATGAGCAGTTCTTC
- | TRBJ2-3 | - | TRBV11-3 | CASGTGRDTQYF | TGTGCCAGCGGAACGGGACGTGATACGCAGTATTTT
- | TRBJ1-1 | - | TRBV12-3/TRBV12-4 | CASSLTGTFEAFF | TGTGCCAGCAGCCTCACAGGGACATTTGAAGCTTTCTTT
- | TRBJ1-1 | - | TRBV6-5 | CASTLERLNTEAFF | TGTGCCAGCACCCTGGAGCGTTTGAACACTGAAGCTTTCTTT
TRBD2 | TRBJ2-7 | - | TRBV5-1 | CASSLAVTSVSYEQYF | TGCGCCAGCAGCTTGGCTGTCACTAGCGTTTCCTACGAGCAGTACTTC
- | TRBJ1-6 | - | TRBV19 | CASAIKAYNSPLHF | TGTGCCAGTGCTATAAAGGCCTATAATTCACCCCTCCACTTT
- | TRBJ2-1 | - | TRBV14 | CASSQVLRYNEQFF | TGTGCCAGCAGCCAAGTACTCAGATACAATGAGCAGTTCTTC
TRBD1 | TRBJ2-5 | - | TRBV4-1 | CASSQLNLGRGHKTQYF | TGCGCCAGCAGCCAGTTGAATTTAGGCAGGGGGCATAAGACCCAGTACTTC
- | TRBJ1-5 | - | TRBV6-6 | CASSAGPVNQPQHF | TGTGCCAGCAGCGCCGGTCCCGTAAATCAGCCCCAGCATTTT
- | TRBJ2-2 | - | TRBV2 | CASRILNTGELFF | TGTGCCAGCAGGATCCTGAACACCGGGGAGCTGTTTTTT
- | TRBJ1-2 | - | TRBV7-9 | CASSAPRNGNGYTF | TGTGCCAGCAGCGCCCCCCGGAACGGTAATGGCTACACCTTC
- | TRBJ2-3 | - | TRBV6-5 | CASSYSAGGDTQYF | TGTGCCAGCAGTTACTCGGCAGGGGGGGATACGCAGTATTTT
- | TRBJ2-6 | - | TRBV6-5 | CASSLRWAGANVLTF | TGTGCCAGCAGTCTGCGTTGGGCTGGGGCCAACGTCCTGACTTTC
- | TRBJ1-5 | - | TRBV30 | CAWRATGNQPQHF | TGTGCCTGGAGAGCGACAGGTAATCAGCCCCAGCATTTT